This T cell receptor beta chain was sequenced for a study of blood T cell repertoires in COVID-19. The CDR3 is 17 amino acids. Per the study methods: Reference gene primer amplification in the assay estimated nucleated cell counts. TCRdb's table, derived via immunoSEQ multiplex PCR, lists solely in-frame clones and lacks some. The D gene and trimming were derived from the DNA, and the V and J assignments and clone size from that table. The data hold some 400,000 clones, with around 92% observed a single time. The receptor's source is a woman aged 25 to 39 who had recovered from COVID-19. The sample comprised PBMCs or T cells enriched from blood (not recorded which). This sequence joins TRBV21-1 and TRBJ2-3; the tabulated D call, TRBD1, remains unverified against the DNA. TRBV21-1 is annotated as a pseudogene. This CDR3 reads CASSKGKTGWKTDTQYF. The CDR3 DNA reads as TGTGCCAGCAGCAAAGGTAAGACAGGGTGGAAAACAGATACGCAGTATTTT.